Below, 14 T cell receptor beta chains from the same sample are listed, as sequenced in a study of blood T cell repertoires in COVID-19. Clones were sequenced by immunoSEQ multiplex PCR, and TCRdb holds only the in-frame ones, with some missing. The sample has roughly 290,000 clones; roughly 85% are singletons. Input material: PBMCs or T cells enriched from blood (not recorded which). The receptors originated from a woman in her 30s who had recovered from COVID-19.

This chain joins TRBV28 and TRBJ1-3; 8 bases are a match to TRBD1. The CDR3 spans 16 residues. Trimming removed 3 bases from V and 4 bases from J; junction bases left unmatched: 8. The V gene's germline CDR1 is MDHEN and CDR2 SYDVKM. Here the CDR3 reads CASSLNQGAGGNTIYF. In DNA form, the CDR3 reads TGTGCCAGCAGTTTGAATCAGGGGGCTGGGGGAAACACCATATATTTT.

The V gene is TRBV5-5, the J gene TRBJ2-5, with D possibly matching TRBD1 (6 bases). The CDR3 is 15 amino acids. Trimming removed 4 bases at V and 5 bases at J, with 18 bases between. The germline CDR1 and CDR2 sequences are SGHKS and YYEKEE (reference sequence). In nucleotides, the CDR3 is TGTGCCAGCAGCAAGGACAGTGCTTCAGGGGAGACCCAGTACTTC. Its translation: CASSKDSASGETQYF.

This sequence joins TRBV10-3 and TRBJ1-1; D call uncertain. Germline values: CDR1 ENHRY, CDR2 SYGVKD. This CDR3 has 14 residues. V was cut by 9 bases and J by 0 bases, with 14 bases left in between. CDR3 region: CAISGQNMNTEAFF. DNA of the CDR3: TGTGCCATTTCTGGGCAGAATATGAACACTGAAGCTTTCTTT.

The chain joins TRBV7-9 to TRBJ1-2, with a tentative D call TRBD1 (6 bases). This CDR3 contains 11 residues. Trimming removed 8 bases at V and 8 bases at J, with 12 bases between. The V gene's germline CDR1 is SEHNR and CDR2 FQNEAQ (reference sequence). The CDR3 here is CASAGGHGYTF. The DNA for the CDR3 is TGTGCCAGCGCTGGGGGCCACGGCTACACCTTC.

V is TRBV6-5 and J is TRBJ1-2, with 7 bases identical to TRBD1. The CDR3 is 15 amino acids. J lost 0 bases, V lost 2 bases, and 3 bases had no gene match. Germline-derived CDR1 and CDR2 are MNHEY and SVGAGI. CDR3 in DNA: TGTGCCAGCAGTTACGAGGGACAGACTAACTATGGCTACACCTTC. Translation: CASSYEGQTNYGYTF.

Written as DNA, the CDR3 is TGCAGCGTTGATAGAGGAGATACGCAGTATTTT. As protein: CSVDRGDTQYF. This chain joins TRBV29-1 and TRBJ2-3, with no clear D. This CDR3 is 11 amino acids long. Between the trimmed V and J ends, which lost 3 bases and 5 bases, there was a span of 6 bases. CDR1 and CDR2 from the germline V gene are SQVTM and ANQGSEA.

A single count supports this clone. The rearrangement joins TRBV30 to TRBJ2-1; D unresolved. Germline V gene sequence: CDR1 GTSNPN, CDR2 SVGIG (reference sequence). The CDR3 runs to 14 residues. Trimming removed 6 bases from V and 0 bases from J, with 12 bases in between. The chain's CDR3 is CACNTWSSYNEQFF. In DNA form, the CDR3 reads TGTGCCTGCAACACTTGGAGCTCCTACAATGAGCAGTTCTTC.

This clone was found once. CDR3 coding DNA: TGCGCCAGCAGCTTGGCCGGCCCATCACTAGCGGGAGGGTTCACCGGGGAGCTGTTTTTT. Amino acid sequence: CASSLAGPSLAGGFTGELFF. The chain has TRBV5-1 and TRBJ2-2, with 13 bases identical to TRBD2. Trimming cost V 0 bases and J 4 bases; bases outside gene matches: 12. The CDR3 length is 20 residues. Looked up from germline, CDR1 is SGHRS and CDR2 is YFSETQ.

The J gene is TRBJ1-6, the V gene TRBV29-1; D is perhaps TRBD1 (5 bases). V lost 4 bases to trimming and J lost 13 bases, with 17 bases between them. The germline V gene has CDR1 SQVTM and CDR2 ANQGSEA. This CDR3 comprises 13 residues. CDR3 amino acids: CSVGSGDVGPLHF. The CDR3 nucleotides are TGCAGCGTTGGTTCGGGGGACGTAGGGCCCCTCCACTTT.

The chain combines TRBV7-9 with TRBJ1-5; 8 positions agree with TRBD1. Germline trimming cut 5 bases from V and 4 bases from J; bases unmatched to any gene: 13. Germline CDR1 SEHNR, CDR2 FQNEAQ (reference sequence). The CDR3 runs 17 residues. The CDR3 spells CASSPRWGRGPNQPQHF. Written as DNA, the CDR3 is TGTGCCAGCAGCCCAAGGTGGGGCAGGGGGCCTAATCAGCCCCAGCATTTT.

This chain links TRBV7-8 with TRBJ2-2, with 7 bases that match TRBD2. Germline V gene lookup returns CDR1 SGHVS and CDR2 FQNEAQ. The CDR3 runs to 13 residues. The trim removed 6 bases at V and 5 bases at J, leaving 3 bases unmatched. This chain's CDR3 is CASRPGGTGELFF. CDR3 DNA sequence: TGTGCCAGCAGGCCCGGGGGGACCGGGGAGCTGTTTTTT.

The chain couples TRBV5-5 to TRBJ2-5; D might be TRBD2 (6 bases). This CDR3 is built from 15 residues. The germline V and J ends were trimmed by 3 bases and 3 bases, with 15 bases remaining between them. Germline-derived CDR1 and CDR2 are SGHKS and YYEKEE (reference sequence). CDR3 sequence reads: CASSYSGTLKETQYF. For the CDR3, the DNA is TGTGCCAGCAGCTACTCCGGGACTTTGAAAGAGACCCAGTACTTC.

This clone came up a few times. The gene calls are TRBV5-1 and TRBJ2-7, with D perhaps TRBD2 (6 bases). The V end was cut by 3 bases, the J end by 1 base, with 14 bases between. Germline V gives CDR1 SGHRS, CDR2 YFSETQ. The CDR3 is made up of 15 amino acids. As DNA, the CDR3 is TGCGCCAGCAGCTGGGGGGTTAGGGGATCCTACGAGCAGTACTTC. Its protein is CASSWGVRGSYEQYF.

The chain links TRBV15 to TRBJ2-7; 11 bases map to TRBD2. V lost 2 bases to trimming and J lost 5 bases; unmatched junction nucleotides: 5. This CDR3 region has 15 residues. From germline, CDR1 is LNHNV and CDR2 YYDKDF (reference sequence). The CDR3 DNA sequence: TGTGCCACCAGCAGACTAGCGGGGGGTGGCGACGAGCAGTACTTC. Translating gives CATSRLAGGGDEQYF.